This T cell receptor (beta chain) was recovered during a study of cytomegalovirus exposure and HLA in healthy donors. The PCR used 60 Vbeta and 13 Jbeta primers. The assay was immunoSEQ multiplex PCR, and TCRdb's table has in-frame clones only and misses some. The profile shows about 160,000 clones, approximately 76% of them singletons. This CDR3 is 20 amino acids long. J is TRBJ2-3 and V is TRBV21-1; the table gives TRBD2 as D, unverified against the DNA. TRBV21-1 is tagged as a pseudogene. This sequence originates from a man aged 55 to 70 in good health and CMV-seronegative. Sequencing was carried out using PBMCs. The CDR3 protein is CASSKGTSGTKAPHTDTQYF. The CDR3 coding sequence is TGTGCCAGCAGCAAGGGGACTAGCGGGACCAAAGCCCCCCACACAGATACGCAGTATTTT.